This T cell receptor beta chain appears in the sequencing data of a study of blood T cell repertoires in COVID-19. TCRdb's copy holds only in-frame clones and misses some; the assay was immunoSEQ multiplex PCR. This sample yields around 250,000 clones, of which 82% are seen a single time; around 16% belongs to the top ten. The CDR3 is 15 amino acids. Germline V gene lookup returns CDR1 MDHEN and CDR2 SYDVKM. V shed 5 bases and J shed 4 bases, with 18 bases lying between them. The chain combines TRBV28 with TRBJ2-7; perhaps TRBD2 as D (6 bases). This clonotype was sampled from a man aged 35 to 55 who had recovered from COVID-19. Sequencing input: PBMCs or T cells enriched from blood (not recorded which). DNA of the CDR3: TGTGCCAGCAGTGCCCCGGGGGACGCAGATTACGAGCAGTACTTC. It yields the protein CASSAPGDADYEQYF.